This TCR beta chain was observed in a study of cytomegalovirus exposure and HLA in healthy donors. Study-level points and caveats: There were three CMV-associated chains whose specificity for CMV antigens was confirmed in vitro. Cytomegalovirus association was listed for 164 TCR beta chains.

Germline V CDR1 and CDR2: MDHEN, SYDVKM. The CDR3 sequence is 11 residues long. The ends were cut back, 5 bases at V and 6 bases at J, with 5 bases in the middle. With regard to this clone: Its antigen is not identified.

Here immunoSEQ multiplex PCR was the method, and the copy in TCRdb shows in-frame clones only, minus some. Counted here are 260,000 or so clones, roughly 89% occurring once; the ten biggest clones make up around 3%. The receptor was isolated from a man aged 18 to 29 in good health and CMV-seronegative. Sequenced sample: PBMCs. The chain carries TRBV28 and TRBJ1-5; the D is unclear. The chain's CDR3 is CASSDFQPQHF. The CDR3, as DNA: TGTGCCAGCAGTGACTTTCAGCCCCAGCATTTT.